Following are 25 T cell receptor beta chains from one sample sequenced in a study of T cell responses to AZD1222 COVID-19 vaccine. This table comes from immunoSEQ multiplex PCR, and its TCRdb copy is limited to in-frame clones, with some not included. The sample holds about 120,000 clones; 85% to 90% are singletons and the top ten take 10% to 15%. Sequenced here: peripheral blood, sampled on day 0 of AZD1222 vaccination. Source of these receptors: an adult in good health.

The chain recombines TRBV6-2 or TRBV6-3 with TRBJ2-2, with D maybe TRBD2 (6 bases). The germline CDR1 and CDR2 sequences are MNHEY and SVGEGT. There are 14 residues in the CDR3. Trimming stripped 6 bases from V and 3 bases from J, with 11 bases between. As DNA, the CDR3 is TGTGCCAGCAGCCCCGGGAGATACACCGGGGAGCTGTTTTTT. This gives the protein CASSPGRYTGELFF.

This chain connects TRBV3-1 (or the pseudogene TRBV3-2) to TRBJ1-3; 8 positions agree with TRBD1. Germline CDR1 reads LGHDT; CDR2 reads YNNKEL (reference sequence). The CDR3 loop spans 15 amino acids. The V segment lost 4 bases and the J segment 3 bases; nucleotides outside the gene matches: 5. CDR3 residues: CASSLGTGLGNTIYF. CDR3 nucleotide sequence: TGTGCCAGCAGCCTGGGGACAGGCCTTGGAAACACCATATATTTT.

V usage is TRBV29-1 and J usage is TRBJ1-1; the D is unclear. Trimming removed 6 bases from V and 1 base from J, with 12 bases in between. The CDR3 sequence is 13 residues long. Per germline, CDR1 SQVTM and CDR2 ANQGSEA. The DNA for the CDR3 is TGCAGCGTCCTCAAGACTGAGAACACTGAAGCTTTCTTT. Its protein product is CSVLKTENTEAFF.

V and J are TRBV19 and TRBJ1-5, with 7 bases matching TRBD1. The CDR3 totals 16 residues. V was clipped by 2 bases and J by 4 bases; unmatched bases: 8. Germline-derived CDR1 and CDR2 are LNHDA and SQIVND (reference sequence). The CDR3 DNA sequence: TGTGCCAGTAGTATAATTTTGGCAGGGGGAAATCAGCCCCAGCATTTT. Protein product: CASSIILAGGNQPQHF.

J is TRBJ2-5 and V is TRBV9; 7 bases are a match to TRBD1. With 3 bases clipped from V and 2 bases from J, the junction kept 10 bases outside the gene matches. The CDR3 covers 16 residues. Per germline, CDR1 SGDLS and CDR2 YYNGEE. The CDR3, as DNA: TGTGCCAGCAGCGCTTCGATCACCAGGGGGCAAGAGACCCAGTACTTC. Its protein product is CASSASITRGQETQYF.

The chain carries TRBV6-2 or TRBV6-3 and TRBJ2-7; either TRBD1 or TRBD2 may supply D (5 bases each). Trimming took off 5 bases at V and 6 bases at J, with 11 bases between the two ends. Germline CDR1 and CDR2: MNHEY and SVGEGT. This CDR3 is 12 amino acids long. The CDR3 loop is CASSAGRSEQYF. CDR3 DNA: TGTGCCAGCAGTGCAGGGAGATCCGAGCAGTACTTC.

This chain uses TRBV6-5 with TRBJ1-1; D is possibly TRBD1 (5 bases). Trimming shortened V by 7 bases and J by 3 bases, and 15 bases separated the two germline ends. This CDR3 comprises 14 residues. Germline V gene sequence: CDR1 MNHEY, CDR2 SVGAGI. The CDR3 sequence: CASNRADSYTEAFF. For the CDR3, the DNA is TGTGCCAGCAACCGAGCCGACAGTTACACTGAAGCTTTCTTT.

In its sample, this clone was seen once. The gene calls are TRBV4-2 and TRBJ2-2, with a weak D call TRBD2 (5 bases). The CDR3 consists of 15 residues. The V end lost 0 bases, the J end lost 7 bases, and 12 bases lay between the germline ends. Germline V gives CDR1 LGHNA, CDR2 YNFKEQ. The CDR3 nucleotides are TGTGCCAGCAGCCAAGATGGTTCGGAGGTCGGGGAGCTGTTTTTT. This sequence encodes CASSQDGSEVGELFF.

CDR3 region: CASEGTRAETQYF. The CDR3 region has the DNA TGTGCCAGCGAAGGGACTAGGGCAGAGACCCAGTACTTC. The V gene is TRBV2, the J gene TRBJ2-5, with TRBD2 matching over 8 bases. CDR1 is SNHLY and CDR2 is FYNNEI in the germline V gene. CDR3 length: 13 amino acids. V shed 8 bases, J shed 4 bases, and the junction held 6 bases outside the gene matches. Variable domain in full (rest from reference TRBV2 and TRBJ2-5): EPEVTQTPSHQVTQMGQEVILRCVPISNHLYFYWYRQILGQKVEFLVSFYNNEISEKSEIFDDQFSVERPDGSNFTLKIRSTKLEDSAMYFCASEGTRAETQYFGPGTRLLVL.

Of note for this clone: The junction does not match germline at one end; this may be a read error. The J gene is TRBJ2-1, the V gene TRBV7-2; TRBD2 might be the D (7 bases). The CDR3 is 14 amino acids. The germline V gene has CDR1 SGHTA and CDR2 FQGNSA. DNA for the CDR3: TGTGCCAGCAGCCTTAAAGAGGGGGGGACATCTCGGCTCTTC. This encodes CASSLKEGGTSRLF.

CDR3: CASSVGIRAGDEKLFF. DNA for the CDR3: TGTGCCAGCAGCGTAGGGATCAGGGCCGGGGATGAAAAACTGTTTTTT. V usage is TRBV9 and J usage is TRBJ1-4; D possibly corresponds to TRBD1 (5 bases). CDR3 length: 16 residues. V was trimmed by 0 bases and J by 6 bases, leaving 15 bases between them. Per the germline V gene, CDR1 is SGDLS and CDR2 is YYNGEE.

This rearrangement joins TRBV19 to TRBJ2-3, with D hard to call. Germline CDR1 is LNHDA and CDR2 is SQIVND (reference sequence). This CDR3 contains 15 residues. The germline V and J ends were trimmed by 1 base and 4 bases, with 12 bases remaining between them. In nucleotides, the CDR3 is TGTGCCAGTAGTATAGGTAGTAGTACGGCAGATACGCAGTATTTT. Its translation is CASSIGSSTADTQYF.

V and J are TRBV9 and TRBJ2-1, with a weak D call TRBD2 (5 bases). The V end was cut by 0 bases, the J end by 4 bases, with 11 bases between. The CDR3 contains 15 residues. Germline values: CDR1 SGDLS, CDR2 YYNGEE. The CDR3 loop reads CASSVGGISYNEQFF. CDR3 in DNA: TGTGCCAGCAGCGTAGGAGGGATATCGTACAATGAGCAGTTCTTC.

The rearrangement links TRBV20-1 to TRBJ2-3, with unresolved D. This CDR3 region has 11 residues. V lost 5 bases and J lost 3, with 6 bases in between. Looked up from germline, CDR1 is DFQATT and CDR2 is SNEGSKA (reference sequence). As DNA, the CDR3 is TGCAGTGCTCCATATACAGATACGCAGTATTTT. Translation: CSAPYTDTQYF.

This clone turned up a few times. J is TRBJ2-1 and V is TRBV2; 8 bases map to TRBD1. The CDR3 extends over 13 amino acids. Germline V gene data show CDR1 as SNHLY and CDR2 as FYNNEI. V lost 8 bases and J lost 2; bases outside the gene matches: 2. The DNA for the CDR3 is TGTGCCAGCGACAGGGGTCCCTACAATGAGCAGTTCTTC. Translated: CASDRGPYNEQFF.

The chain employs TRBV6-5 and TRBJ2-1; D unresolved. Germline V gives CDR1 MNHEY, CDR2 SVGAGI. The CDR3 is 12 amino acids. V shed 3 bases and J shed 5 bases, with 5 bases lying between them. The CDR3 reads CASSYGNNEQFF. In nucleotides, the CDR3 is TGTGCCAGCAGTTATGGGAACAATGAGCAGTTCTTC.

This chain's CDR3 is CASSPGLPSPLHF. CDR3 coding DNA: TGTGCCAGCAGCCCGGGACTCCCTTCACCCCTCCACTTT. The chain employs TRBV3-1 (or the pseudogene TRBV3-2) and TRBJ1-6; TRBD1 is a possible D gene (5 bases). V lost 4 bases and J lost 9, with 10 bases in between. The CDR3 is 13 amino acids. Germline V gene data show CDR1 as LGHDT and CDR2 as YNNKEL (reference sequence).

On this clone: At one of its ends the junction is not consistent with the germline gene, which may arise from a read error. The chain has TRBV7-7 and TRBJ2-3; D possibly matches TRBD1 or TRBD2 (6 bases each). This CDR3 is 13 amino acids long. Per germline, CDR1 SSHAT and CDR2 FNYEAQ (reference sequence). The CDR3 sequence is CASSLSGADTQYF. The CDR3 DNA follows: TGTGCTAGCAGCTTATCGGGGGCGGATACGCAGTATTTT. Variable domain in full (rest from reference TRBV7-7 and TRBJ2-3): GAGVSQSPRYKVTKRGQDVTLRCDPISSHATLYWYQQALGQGPEFLTYFNYEAQPDKSGLPSDRFSAERPEGSISTLTIQRTEQRDSAMYRCASSLSGADTQYFGPGTRLTVL.

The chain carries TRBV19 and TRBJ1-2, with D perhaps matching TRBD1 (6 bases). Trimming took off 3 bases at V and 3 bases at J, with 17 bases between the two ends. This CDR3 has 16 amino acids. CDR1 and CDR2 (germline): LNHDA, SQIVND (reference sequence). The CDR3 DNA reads TGTGCCAGTAGTATGATCGGGACACCGTTGCACTATGGCTACACCTTC. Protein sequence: CASSMIGTPLHYGYTF. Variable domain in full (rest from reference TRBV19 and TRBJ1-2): DGGITQSPKYLFRKEGQNVTLSCEQNLNHDAMYWYRQDPGQGLRLIYYSQIVNDFQKGDIAEGYSVSREKKESFPLTVTSAQKNPTAFYLCASSMIGTPLHYGYTFGSGTRLTVV.

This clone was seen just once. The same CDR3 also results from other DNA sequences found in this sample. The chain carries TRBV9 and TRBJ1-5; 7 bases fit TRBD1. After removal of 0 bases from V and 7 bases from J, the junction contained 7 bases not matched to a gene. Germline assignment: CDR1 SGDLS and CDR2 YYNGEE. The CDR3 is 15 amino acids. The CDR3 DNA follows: TGTGCCAGCAGCGTAGAAACAGGGGCCGGGCAGCCCCAGCATTTT. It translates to CASSVETGAGQPQHF.

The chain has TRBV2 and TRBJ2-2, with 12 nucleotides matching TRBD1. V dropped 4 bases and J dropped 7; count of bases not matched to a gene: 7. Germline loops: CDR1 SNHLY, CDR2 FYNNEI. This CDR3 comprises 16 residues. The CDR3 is CASSGGTGGEIGELFF. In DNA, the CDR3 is TGTGCCAGCAGTGGAGGGACAGGGGGCGAGATCGGGGAGCTGTTTTTT.

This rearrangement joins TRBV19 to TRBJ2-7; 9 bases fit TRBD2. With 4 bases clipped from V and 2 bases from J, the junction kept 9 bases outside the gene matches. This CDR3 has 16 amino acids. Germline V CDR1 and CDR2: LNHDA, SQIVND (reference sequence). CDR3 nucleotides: TGTGCCAGTAGTACCCTCGAGGCGGGAGGGCCCTACGAGCAGTACTTC. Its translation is CASSTLEAGGPYEQYF.

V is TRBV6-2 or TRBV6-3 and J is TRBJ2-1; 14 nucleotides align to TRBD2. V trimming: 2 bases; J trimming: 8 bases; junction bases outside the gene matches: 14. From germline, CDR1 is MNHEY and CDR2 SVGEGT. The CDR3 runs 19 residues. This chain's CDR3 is CASSYGRGTSGRTVHEQFF. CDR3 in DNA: TGTGCCAGCAGTTACGGCCGTGGGACTAGCGGGAGAACGGTCCATGAGCAGTTCTTC.

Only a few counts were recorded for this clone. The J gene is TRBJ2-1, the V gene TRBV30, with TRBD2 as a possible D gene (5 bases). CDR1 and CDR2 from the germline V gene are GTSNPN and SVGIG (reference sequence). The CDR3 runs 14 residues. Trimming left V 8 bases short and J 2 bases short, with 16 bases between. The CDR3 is CATTGKGPYNEQFF. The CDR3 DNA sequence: TGTGCCACAACCGGGAAGGGTCCCTACAATGAGCAGTTCTTC.

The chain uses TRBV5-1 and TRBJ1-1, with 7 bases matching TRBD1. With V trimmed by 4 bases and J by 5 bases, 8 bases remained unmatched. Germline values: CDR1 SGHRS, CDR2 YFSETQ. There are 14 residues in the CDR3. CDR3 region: CASSIQGRWTEAFF. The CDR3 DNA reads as TGCGCCAGCAGCATACAGGGGAGGTGGACTGAAGCTTTCTTT.